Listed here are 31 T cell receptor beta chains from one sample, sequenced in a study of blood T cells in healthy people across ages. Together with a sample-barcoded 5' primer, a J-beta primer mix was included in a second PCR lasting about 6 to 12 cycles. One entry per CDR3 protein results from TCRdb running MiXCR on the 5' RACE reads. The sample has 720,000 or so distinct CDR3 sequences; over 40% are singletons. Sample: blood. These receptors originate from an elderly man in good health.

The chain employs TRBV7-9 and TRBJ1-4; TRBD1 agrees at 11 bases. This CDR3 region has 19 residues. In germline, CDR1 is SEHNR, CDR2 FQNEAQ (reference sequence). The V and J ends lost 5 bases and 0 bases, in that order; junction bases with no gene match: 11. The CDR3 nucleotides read TGTGCCAGCAGCCGGATCGGGACAGGGGGGATAGCAACTAATGAAAAACTGTTTTTT. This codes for CASSRIGTGGIATNEKLFF.

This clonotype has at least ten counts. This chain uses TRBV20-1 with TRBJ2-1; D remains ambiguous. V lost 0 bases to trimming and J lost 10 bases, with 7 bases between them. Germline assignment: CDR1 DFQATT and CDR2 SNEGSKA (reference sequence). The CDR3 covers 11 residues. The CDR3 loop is CSARERLEQFF. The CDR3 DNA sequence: TGCAGTGCTAGAGAGCGACTCGAGCAGTTCTTC.

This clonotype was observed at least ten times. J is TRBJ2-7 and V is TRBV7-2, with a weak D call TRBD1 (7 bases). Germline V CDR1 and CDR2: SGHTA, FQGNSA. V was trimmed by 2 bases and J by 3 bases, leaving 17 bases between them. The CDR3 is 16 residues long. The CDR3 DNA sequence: TGTGCCAGCAGCTTACAGGGTCAGGGGGGACTCTACGAGCAGTACTTC. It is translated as CASSLQGQGGLYEQYF. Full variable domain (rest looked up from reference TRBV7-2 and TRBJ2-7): GAGVSQSPSNKVTEKGKDVELRCDPISGHTALYWYRQSLGQGLEFLIYFQGNSAPDKSGLPSDRFSAERTGGSVSTLTIQRTQQEDSAVYLCASSLQGQGGLYEQYFGPGTRLTVT.

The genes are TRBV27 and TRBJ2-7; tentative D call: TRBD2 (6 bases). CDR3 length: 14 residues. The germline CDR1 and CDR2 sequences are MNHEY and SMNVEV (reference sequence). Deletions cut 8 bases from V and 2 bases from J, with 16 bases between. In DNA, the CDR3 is TGTGCCAGCTTTTGTAGCGGACTACCCTACGAGCAGTACTTC. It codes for CASFCSGLPYEQYF.

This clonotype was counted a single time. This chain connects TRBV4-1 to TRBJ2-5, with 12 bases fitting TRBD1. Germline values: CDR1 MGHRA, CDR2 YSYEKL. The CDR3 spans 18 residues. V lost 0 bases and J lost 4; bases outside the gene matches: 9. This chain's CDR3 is CASSQEGTGGAVGETQYF. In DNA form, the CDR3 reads TGCGCCAGCAGCCAAGAAGGGACAGGGGGCGCGGTTGGAGAGACCCAGTACTTC.

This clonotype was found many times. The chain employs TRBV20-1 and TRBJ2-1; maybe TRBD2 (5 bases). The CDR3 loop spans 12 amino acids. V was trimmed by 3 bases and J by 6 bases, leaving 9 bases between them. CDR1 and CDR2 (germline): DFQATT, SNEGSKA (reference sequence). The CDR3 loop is CSASATTNEQFF. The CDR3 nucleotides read TGCAGTGCTAGCGCGACTACCAATGAGCAGTTCTTC.

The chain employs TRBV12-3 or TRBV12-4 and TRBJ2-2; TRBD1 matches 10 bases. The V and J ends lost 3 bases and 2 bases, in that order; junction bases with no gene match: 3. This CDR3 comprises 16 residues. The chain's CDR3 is CASSLGQGTNTGELFF. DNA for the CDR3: TGTGCCAGCAGTTTGGGACAGGGGACTAACACCGGGGAGCTGTTTTTT.

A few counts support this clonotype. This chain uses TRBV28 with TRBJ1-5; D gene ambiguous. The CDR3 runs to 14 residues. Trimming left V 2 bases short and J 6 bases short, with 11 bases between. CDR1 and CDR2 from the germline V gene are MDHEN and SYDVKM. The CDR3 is CASSLPGILQPQHF. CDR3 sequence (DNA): TGTGCCAGCAGTTTACCCGGGATTCTTCAGCCCCAGCATTTT.

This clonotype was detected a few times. The chain's CDR3 is CASSFLVSTDTQYF. CDR3 nucleotides: TGTGCCAGCAGCTTCCTGGTTAGCACAGATACGCAGTATTTT. The chain combines TRBV7-6 with TRBJ2-3; D not certain. CDR1 and CDR2 (germline): SGHVS, FNYEAQ. V dropped 3 bases and J dropped 0 bases, with 7 bases sitting between them. The CDR3 runs 14 residues. The full variable domain, its missing parts supplied by reference TRBV7-6 and TRBJ2-3, is GAGVSQSPRYKVTKRGQDVALRCDPISGHVSLYWYRQALGQGPEFLTYFNYEAQQDKSGLPNDRFSAERPEGSISTLTIQRTEQRDSAMYRCASSFLVSTDTQYFGPGTRLTVL.

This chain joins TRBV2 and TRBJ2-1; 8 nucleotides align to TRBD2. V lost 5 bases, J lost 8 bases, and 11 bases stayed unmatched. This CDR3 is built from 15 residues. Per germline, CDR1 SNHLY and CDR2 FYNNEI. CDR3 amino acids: CASSSGRVGSYEQFF. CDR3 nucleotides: TGTGCCAGCAGTTCCGGGAGGGTCGGTAGCTATGAGCAGTTCTTC.

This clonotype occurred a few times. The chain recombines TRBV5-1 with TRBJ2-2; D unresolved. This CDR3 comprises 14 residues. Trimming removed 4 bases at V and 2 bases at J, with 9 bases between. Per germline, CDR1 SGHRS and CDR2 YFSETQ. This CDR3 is CASSVMGNTGELFF. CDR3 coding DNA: TGCGCCAGCAGCGTAATGGGAAACACCGGGGAGCTGTTTTTT.

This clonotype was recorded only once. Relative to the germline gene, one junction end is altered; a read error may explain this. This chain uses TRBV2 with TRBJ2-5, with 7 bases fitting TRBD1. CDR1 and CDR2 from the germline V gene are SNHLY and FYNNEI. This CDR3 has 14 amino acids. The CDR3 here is CTSRGTLGGETQYF. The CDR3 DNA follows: TGTACCAGCAGGGGGACGTTAGGGGGTGAGACCCAGTACTTC.

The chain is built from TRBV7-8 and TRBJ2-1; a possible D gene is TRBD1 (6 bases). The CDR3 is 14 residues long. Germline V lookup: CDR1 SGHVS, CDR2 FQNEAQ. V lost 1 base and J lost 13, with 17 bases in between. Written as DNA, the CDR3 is TGTGCCAGCAGCTTAGGACAGGTTGGAGAGACCCAGTTCTTC. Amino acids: CASSLGQVGETQFF.

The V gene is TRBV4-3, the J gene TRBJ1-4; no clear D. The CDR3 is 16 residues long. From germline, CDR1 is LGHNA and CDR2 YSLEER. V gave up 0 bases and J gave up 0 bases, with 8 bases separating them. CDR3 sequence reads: CASSQDWRATNEKLFF. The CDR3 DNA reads TGCGCCAGCAGCCAAGATTGGCGAGCAACTAATGAAAAACTGTTTTTT.

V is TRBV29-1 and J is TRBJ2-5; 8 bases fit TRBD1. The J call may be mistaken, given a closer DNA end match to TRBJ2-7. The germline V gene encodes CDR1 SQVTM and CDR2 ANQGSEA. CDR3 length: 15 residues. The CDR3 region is CSVESGQGVSGEQYF. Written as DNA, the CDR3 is TGCAGCGTTGAATCAGGACAGGGAGTGAGCGGCGAGCAGTACTTC.

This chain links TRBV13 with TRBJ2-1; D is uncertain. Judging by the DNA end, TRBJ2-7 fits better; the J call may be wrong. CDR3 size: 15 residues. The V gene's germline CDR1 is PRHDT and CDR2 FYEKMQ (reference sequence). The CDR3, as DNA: TGTGCCAGCAGCGTGACCTTTAGCTCCTACAATGAGCAGTACTTC. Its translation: CASSVTFSSYNEQYF.

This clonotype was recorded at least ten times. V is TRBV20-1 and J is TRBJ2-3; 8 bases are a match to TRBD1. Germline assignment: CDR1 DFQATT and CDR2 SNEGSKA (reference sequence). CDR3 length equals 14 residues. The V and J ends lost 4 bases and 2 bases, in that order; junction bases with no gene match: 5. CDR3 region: CSATTGEVTDTQYF. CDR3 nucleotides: TGCAGTGCTACGACAGGGGAAGTCACAGATACGCAGTATTTT.

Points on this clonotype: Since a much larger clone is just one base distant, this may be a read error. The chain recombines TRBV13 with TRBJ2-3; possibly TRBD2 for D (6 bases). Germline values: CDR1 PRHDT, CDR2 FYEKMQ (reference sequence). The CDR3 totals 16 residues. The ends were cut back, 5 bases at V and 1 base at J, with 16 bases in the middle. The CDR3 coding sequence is TGTGCCAGCAGCCCCTCAGCGGGCCTGCGCACAGATACGCAGTATTTT. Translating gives CASSPSAGLRTDTQYF.

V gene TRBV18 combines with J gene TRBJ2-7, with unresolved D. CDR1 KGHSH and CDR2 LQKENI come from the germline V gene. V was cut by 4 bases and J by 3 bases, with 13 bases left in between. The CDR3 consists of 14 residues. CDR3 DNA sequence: TGTGCCAGCTCACGGGCAGAGCTCCTCTACGAGCAGTACTTC. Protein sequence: CASSRAELLYEQYF.

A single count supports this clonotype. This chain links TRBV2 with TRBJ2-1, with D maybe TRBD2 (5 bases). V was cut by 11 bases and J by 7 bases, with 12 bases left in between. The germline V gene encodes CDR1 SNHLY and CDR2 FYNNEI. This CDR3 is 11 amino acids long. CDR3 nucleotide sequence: TGTGCCGGTACTAGGGCGAATGAGCAGTTCTTC. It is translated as CAGTRANEQFF.

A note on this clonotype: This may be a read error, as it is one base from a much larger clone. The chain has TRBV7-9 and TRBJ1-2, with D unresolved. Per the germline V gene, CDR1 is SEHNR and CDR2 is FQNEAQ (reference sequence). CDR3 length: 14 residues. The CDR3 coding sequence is TGTACCAGCAGCTTCGGAAAAGCTAACTATGGCTACACCTTC. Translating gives CTSSFGKANYGYTF.

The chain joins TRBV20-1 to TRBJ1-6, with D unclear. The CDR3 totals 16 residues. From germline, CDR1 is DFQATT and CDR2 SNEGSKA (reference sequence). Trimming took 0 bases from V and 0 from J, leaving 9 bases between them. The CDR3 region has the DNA TGCAGTGCTAGAGAAACGGGGAACTCCTATAATTCACCCCTCCACTTT. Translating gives CSARETGNSYNSPLHF.

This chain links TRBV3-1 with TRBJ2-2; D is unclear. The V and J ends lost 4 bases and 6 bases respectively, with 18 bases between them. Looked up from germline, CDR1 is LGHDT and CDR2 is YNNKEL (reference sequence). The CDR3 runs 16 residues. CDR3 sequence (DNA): TGTGCCAGCAGCCCCAGGACCGGTAAGGATGCCGGGGAGCTGTTTTTT. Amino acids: CASSPRTGKDAGELFF.

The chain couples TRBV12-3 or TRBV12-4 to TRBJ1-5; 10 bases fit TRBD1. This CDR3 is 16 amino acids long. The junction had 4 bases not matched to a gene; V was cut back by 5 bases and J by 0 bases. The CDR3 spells CASSRTGGYSNQPQHF. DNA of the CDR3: TGTGCCAGCAGTCGGACAGGGGGATATAGCAATCAGCCCCAGCATTTT.

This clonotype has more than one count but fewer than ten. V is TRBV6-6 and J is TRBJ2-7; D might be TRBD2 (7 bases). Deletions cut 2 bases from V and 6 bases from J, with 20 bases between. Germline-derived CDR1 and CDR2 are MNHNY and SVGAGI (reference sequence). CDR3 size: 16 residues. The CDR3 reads CASSYVDGGLLIEQYF. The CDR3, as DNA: TGTGCCAGCAGTTACGTCGACGGGGGGCTTCTGATCGAGCAGTACTTC.

The CDR3 region has the DNA TGTGCCAGCAAAGGGGGCAGGGGCACTAGTCAGCCCCAGCATTTT. It is translated as CASKGGRGTSQPQHF. The gene calls are TRBV6-1 and TRBJ1-5; 7 bases fit TRBD1. V was clipped by 7 bases and J by 6 bases; unmatched bases: 12. Germline-derived CDR1 and CDR2 are MNHNS and SASEGT. The CDR3 has 15 residues.

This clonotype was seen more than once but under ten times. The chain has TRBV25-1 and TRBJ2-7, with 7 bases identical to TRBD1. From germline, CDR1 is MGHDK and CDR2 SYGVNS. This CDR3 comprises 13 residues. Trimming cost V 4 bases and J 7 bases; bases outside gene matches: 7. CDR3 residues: CASSVRDSREQYF. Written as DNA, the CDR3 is TGTGCCAGCAGTGTACGGGACAGTCGGGAGCAGTACTTC.

The chain's CDR3 is CAWSLQGYEQYF. The CDR3 region has the DNA TGTGCCTGGAGTTTACAGGGCTACGAGCAGTACTTC. The chain joins TRBV30 to TRBJ2-5, with D perhaps TRBD1 (6 bases). The J call may be incorrect, as the DNA end agrees better with TRBJ2-7. The CDR3 consists of 12 residues. Germline V gene data show CDR1 as GTSNPN and CDR2 as SVGIG (reference sequence).

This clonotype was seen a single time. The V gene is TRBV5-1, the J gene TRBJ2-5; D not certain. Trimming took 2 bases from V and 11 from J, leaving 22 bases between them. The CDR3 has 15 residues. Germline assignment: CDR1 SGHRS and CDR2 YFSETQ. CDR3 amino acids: CASSLEPQTYNEQYF. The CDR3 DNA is TGCGCCAGCAGCTTAGAGCCTCAGACCTACAATGAGCAGTACTTC.

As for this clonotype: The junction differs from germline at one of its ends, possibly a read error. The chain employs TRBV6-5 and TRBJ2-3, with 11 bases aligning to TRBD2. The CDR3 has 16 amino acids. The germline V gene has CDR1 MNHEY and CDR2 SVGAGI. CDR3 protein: CASSYLGLAVTDTQYF. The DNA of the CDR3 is TGTGCAAGCAGTTACTTGGGACTAGCGGTGACAGATACGCAGTATTTT.

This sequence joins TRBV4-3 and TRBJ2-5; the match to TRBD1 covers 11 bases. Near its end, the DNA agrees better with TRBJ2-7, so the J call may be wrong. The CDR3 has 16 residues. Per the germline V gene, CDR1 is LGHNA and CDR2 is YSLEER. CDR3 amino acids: CASSQDPGTGGYEQYF. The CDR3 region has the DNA TGCGCCAGCAGCCAAGATCCCGGGACAGGGGGTTACGAGCAGTACTTC.